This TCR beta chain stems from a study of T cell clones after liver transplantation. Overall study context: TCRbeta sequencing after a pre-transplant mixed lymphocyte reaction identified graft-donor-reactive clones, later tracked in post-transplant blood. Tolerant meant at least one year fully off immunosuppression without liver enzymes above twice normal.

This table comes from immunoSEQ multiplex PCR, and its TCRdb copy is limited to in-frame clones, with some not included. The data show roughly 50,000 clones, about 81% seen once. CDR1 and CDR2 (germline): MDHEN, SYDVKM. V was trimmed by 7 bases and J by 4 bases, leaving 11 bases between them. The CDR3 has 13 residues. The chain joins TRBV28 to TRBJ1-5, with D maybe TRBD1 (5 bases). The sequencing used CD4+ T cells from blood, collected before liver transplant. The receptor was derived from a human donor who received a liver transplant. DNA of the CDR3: TGTGCCAGCATGGGGGGATTAAATCAGCCCCAGCATTTT. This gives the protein CASMGGLNQPQHF.